Sequencing of this T cell receptor beta chain was carried out in a study of CD8 T cells in ankylosing spondylitis. As to this clonotype: The target antigen is unknown.

Study-level points and caveats: Researchers reportedly found disease-linked clones significantly enriched in matched ankylosing spondylitis synovial fluid. As for the disease-linked clones, they showed a CD8+ phenotype and occurred at relatively low frequencies in peripheral blood. For ankylosing spondylitis blood, a TCR beta motif of roughly 8 highly homologous variants appeared characteristic.

Using quantitative 5'-RACE with molecular barcodes, the authors made TCR beta libraries. Via MiXCR, TCRdb re-called the 5' RACE reads, giving one row per CDR3 protein. The table records about 90,000 distinct CDR3 sequences, around 8.3% of them present only once. The V gene end was trimmed by 0 bases and the J gene end by 2 bases; junction bases not matched to a gene: 6. The germline gives CDR1 DFQATT, CDR2 SNEGSKA (reference sequence). The CDR3 sequence is 16 residues long. V gene TRBV20-1 combines with J gene TRBJ2-1; 8 bases agree with TRBD2. The material sequenced was blood, either unsorted or a sorted T cell fraction (not recorded which). The TCR was taken from a male donor with ankylosing spondylitis. The CDR3 DNA follows: TGCAGTGCTAGAGATTGGGGACTAGAGACCTACAATGAGCAGTTCTTC. The encoded protein is CSARDWGLETYNEQFF.